The rows below give T cell receptor beta chains drawn from one sample of a study of graft-versus-host responses after intestinal transplantation. The data were produced by immunoSEQ multiplex PCR, yet TCRdb's version contains in-frame clones alone and is incomplete. Altogether about 120,000 clones are present, approximately 95% being singletons, with the ten largest covering around 3.3%. Antigens for these TCRs are unknown. The material sequenced was unstimulated CD8+ T cells sorted from spleen or lymph node cells, taken before intestinal transplant. Every receptor here comes from a human donor who received an intestinal transplant. The CDR3 runs from the conserved cysteine through the conserved F or W. Each record gives: D gene, V gene, clone size, J gene, CDR3 protein, CDR3 DNA. A D gene is named only where the DNA matches it firmly. Not all rows give a size; the values are once, few, many and, for expanded clones, a class.

>.|TRBV30|once|TRBJ2-1
CAWSVRNEQFF
TGTGCCTGGAGTGTACGCAATGAGCAGTTCTTC
>TRBD2|TRBV18|.|TRBJ2-1
CASAREAKNNEQFF
TGTGCCAGCGCGCGGGAGGCCAAGAACAATGAGCAGTTCTTC
>TRBD2|TRBV25-1|.|TRBJ2-7
CASSEGAGGYEQYF
TGTGCCAGCAGTGAAGGGGCGGGGGGCTACGAGCAGTACTTC
>TRBD1|TRBV4-3|.|TRBJ1-2
CASSQVSLQGASIYGYTF
TGCGCCAGCAGCCAAGTAAGCCTGCAGGGGGCCAGCATCTATGGCTACACCTTC
>.|TRBV9|few|TRBJ1-3
CASSVEGVIGAGNTIYF
TGTGCCAGCAGCGTAGAAGGGGTAATAGGTGCTGGAAACACCATATATTTT
>.|TRBV5-6|.|TRBJ2-6
CASSLDSSGANVLTF
TGTGCCAGCAGCCTAGACAGTTCTGGGGCCAACGTCCTGACTTTC
>TRBD1|TRBV13|.|TRBJ2-2
CASSPRDRVDTGELFF
TGTGCCAGCAGCCCACGGGACAGGGTCGACACCGGGGAGCTGTTTTTT
>.|TRBV15|.|TRBJ2-1
CATSRGSTIVDEQFF
TGTGCCACCAGCAGAGGCTCGACGATTGTCGATGAGCAGTTCTTC
>.|TRBV30|.|TRBJ1-1
CAWRETVEAFF
TGTGCCTGGAGAGAAACAGTAGAAGCTTTCTTT
>.|TRBV7-9|.|TRBJ2-7
CASSPKGGGSSYEQYF
TGTGCCAGCAGCCCCAAAGGGGGGGGTTCCTCCTACGAGCAGTACTTC
>.|TRBV5-6|.|TRBJ1-5
CASSLGPGAGQPQHF
TGTGCCAGCAGCTTGGGTCCAGGGGCGGGCCAGCCCCAGCATTTT
>.|TRBV10-3|.|TRBJ2-7
CAIREGWEQYF
TGTGCCATCAGAGAGGGGTGGGAGCAGTACTTC
>.|TRBV15|.|TRBJ2-1
CATRTVYNEQFF
TGTGCCACCAGGACGGTGTACAATGAGCAGTTCTTC
>.|TRBV2|.|TRBJ1-5
CASSGTSSQLEPQHF
TGTGCCAGCAGTGGTACGTCGAGCCAATTGGAGCCCCAGCATTTT
>.|TRBV9|once|TRBJ2-3
CASSFGVNTDTQYF
TGTGCCAGCAGCTTCGGGGTGAACACAGATACGCAGTATTTT
>.|TRBV9|.|TRBJ1-2
CASSEDPYTF
TGTGCCAGCAGCGAGGACCCCTACACCTTC
>.|TRBV28|.|TRBJ2-7
CASSFTDRYEQYF
TGTGCCAGCAGTTTCACGGACAGATACGAGCAGTACTTC
>.|TRBV5-6|.|TRBJ2-7
CASSLVGGDEQYF
TGTGCCAGCAGTTTGGTCGGGGGAGACGAGCAGTACTTC
>.|TRBV19|.|TRBJ1-1
CASTPTGNTEAFF
TGTGCCAGTACCCCTACAGGGAACACTGAAGCTTTCTTT
>TRBD1|TRBV10-3|.|TRBJ1-5
CAITDRESQPQHF
TGTGCCATCACCGACAGGGAGAGTCAGCCCCAGCATTTT
>.|TRBV7-8|.|TRBJ2-3
CASSLGRATFTDTQYF
TGTGCCAGCAGCTTGGGTAGGGCCACCTTCACAGATACGCAGTATTTT
>.|TRBV6-1|.|TRBJ1-2
CASCTQDYYGYTF
TGTGCCAGCTGCACACAGGATTACTATGGCTACACCTTC
>TRBD1|TRBV19|.|TRBJ2-7
CASSSGQGYEQYF
TGTGCCAGTAGTTCCGGACAGGGCTACGAGCAGTACTTC
>TRBD2|TRBV2|.|TRBJ2-3
CASSSGTTNTDTQYF
TGTGCCAGCAGTTCCGGGACTACAAACACAGATACGCAGTATTTT
>.|TRBV11-1|.|TRBJ2-7
CASSHHYRDEGGYEQYF
TGTGCCAGCAGCCACCATTACCGGGACGAAGGTGGCTACGAGCAGTACTTC
>.|TRBV11-2|.|TRBJ2-1
CASSHPRSGAYEQFF
TGTGCCAGCAGCCACCCAAGGTCGGGGGCGTATGAGCAGTTCTTC
>TRBD2|TRBV6-1|.|TRBJ2-7
CASSSGLAGPDEQYF
TGTGCCAGCAGTTCGGGACTAGCGGGACCCGACGAGCAGTACTTC
>.|TRBV4-2|.|TRBJ2-2
CASSLSVGDPGELFF
TGTGCCAGCAGCCTGTCAGTTGGGGACCCCGGGGAGCTGTTTTTT
>TRBD2|TRBV15|.|TRBJ2-2
CATSRDPAGDPTGELFF
TGTGCCACCAGCAGAGACCCAGCGGGAGACCCGACCGGGGAGCTGTTTTTT